The clone carrying this T cell receptor (beta chain) was recorded at least ten times. Its target is not known. TCR beta CDR3 regions were amplified from RNA. The primer set for the first-round RT-PCR of the TCR CDR3 was HTBI. One entry per CDR3 protein results from TCRdb running MiXCR on the multiplex PCR reads. Among about 690,000 distinct CDR3 sequences, 17% were seen once, and the ten largest hold roughly a sixth. The sample originates from a study of T cells in Graves' hyperthyroidism and ophthalmopathy. Study-level points and caveats: Among thyroid clonotypes expanded above 0.001, most also appeared in blood.

The clonotype was recovered from a man aged 50 to 60 with Graves' hyperthyroidism. Sequenced sample: blood.

This chain's CDR3 is CASSFGSGRFNEQFF. Here the CDR3 DNA reads TGTGCCAGCAGTTTCGGTAGCGGGAGATTCAATGAGCAGTTCTTC. The chain links TRBV27 to TRBJ2-1, with 9 bases identical to TRBD2. The CDR3 is 15 amino acids. Losses at the gene ends were 3 bases for V and 6 bases for J; bases not matched to a gene: 6. The germline V gene encodes CDR1 MNHEY and CDR2 SMNVEV (reference sequence).